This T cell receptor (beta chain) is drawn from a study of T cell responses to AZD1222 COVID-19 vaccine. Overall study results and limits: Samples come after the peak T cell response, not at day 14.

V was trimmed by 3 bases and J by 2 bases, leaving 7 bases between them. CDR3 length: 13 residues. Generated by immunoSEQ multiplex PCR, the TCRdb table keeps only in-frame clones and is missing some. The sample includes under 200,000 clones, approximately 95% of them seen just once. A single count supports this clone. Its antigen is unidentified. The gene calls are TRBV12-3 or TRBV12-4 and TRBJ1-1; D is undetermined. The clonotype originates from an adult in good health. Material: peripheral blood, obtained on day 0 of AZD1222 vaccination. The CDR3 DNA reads TGTGCCAGCAGTTTCAGCAGTAACACTGAAGCTTTCTTT. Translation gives CASSFSSNTEAFF.